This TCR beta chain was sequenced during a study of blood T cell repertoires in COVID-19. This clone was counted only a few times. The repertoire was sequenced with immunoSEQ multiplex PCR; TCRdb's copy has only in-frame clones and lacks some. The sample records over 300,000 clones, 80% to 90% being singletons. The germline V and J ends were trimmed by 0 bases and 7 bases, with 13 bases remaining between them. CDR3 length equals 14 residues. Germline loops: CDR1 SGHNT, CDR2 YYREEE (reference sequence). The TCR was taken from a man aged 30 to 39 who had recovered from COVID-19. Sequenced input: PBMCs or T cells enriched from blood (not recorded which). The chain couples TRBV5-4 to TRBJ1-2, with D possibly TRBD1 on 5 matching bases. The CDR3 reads CASSLVATGGGYTF. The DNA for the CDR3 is TGTGCCAGCAGCTTGGTAGCTACCGGGGGTGGCTACACCTTC.